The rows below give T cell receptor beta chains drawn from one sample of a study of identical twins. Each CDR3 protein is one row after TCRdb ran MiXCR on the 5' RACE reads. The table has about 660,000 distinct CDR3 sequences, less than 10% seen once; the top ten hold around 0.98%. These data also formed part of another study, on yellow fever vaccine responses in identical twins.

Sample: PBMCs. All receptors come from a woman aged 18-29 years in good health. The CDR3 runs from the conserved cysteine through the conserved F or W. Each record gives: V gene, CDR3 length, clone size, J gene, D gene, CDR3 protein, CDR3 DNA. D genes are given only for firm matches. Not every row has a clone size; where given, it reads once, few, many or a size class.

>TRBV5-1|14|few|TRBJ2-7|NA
CASSLVGMPYEQYF
TGCGCCAGCAGCTTGGTAGGGATGCCCTACGAGCAGTACTTC
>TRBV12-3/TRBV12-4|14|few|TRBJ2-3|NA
CASSLQSHSGTQYF
TGTGCCAGCAGTTTACAGTCCCACAGCGGAACGCAGTATTTT
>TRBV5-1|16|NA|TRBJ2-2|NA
CASSFGALKNTGELFF
TGCGCCAGCAGCTTTGGGGCCTTAAAGAACACCGGGGAGCTGTTTTTT
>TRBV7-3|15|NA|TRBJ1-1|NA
CASSLLPDMNTEAFF
TGTGCCAGCAGCTTATTGCCAGACATGAACACTGAAGCTTTCTTT
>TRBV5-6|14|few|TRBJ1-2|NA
CASSLGRQNYGYTF
TGTGCCAGCAGCTTGGGACGGCAGAACTATGGCTACACCTTC
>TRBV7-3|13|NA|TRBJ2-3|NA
CASSLQITVTQYF
TGTGCCAGCAGCTTACAGATAACAGTTACGCAGTATTTT
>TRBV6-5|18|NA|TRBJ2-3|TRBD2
CASSTDAGRLAGMDTQYF
TGTGCCAGCAGTACTGACGCCGGGAGGCTAGCGGGAATGGATACGCAGTATTTT
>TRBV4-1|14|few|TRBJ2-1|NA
CASSQDLTFNEQFF
TGCGCCAGCAGCCAAGATCTGACTTTCAATGAGCAGTTCTTC
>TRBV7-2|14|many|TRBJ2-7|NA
CASSLDGGPYEQYF
TGTGCCAGCAGCTTAGATGGGGGCCCCTACGAGCAGTACTTC
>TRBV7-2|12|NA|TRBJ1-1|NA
CASSSRGFEAFF
TGTGCCAGCAGCTCTAGGGGATTTGAAGCTTTCTTT
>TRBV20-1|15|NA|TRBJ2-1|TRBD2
CSARDGAGGLNEQFF
TGCAGTGCTAGAGATGGGGCGGGGGGGCTAAATGAGCAGTTCTTC
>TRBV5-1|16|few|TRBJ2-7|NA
CASSLEQPKKTYEQYF
TGCGCCAGCAGCTTGGAACAGCCAAAAAAAACCTACGAGCAGTACTTC
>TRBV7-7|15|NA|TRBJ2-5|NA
CASSQLLGKGGTQYF
TGTGCTAGCAGCCAACTCCTAGGGAAGGGGGGGACCCAGTACTTC
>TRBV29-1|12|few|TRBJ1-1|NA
CSVGFSNTEAFF
TGCAGCGTTGGGTTCAGCAACACTGAAGCTTTCTTT
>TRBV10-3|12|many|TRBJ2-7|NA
CAISETLYEQYF
TGTGCCATCAGTGAGACGCTCTACGAGCAGTACTTC
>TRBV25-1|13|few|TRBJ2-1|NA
CASVPGQYNEQFF
TGTGCCAGCGTCCCGGGACAATACAATGAGCAGTTCTTC
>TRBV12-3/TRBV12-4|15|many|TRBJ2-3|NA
CATLTLAVGTDTQYF
TGTGCCACCTTAACTTTAGCGGTAGGGACAGATACGCAGTATTTT
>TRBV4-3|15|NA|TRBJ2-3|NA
CASIDGSGGSDTQYF
TGCGCCAGCATCGACGGGAGCGGAGGGTCAGATACGCAGTATTTT
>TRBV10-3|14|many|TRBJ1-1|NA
CAISETEQNTEAFF
TGTGCCATCAGCGAGACAGAGCAGAACACTGAAGCTTTCTTT
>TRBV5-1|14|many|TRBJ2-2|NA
CASSLQQTTGELFF
TGCGCCAGCAGCTTGCAACAGACCACCGGGGAGCTGTTTTTT